Below are 29 T cell receptor beta chains sequenced from a single sample in a study of cytomegalovirus exposure and HLA in healthy donors. The study ran its PCR with 60 Vbeta and 13 Jbeta primers. Produced via immunoSEQ multiplex PCR; TCRdb's table is partial and in-frame only. Here the sample spans roughly 99,000 clones, approximately 80% being singletons. Sequenced input: PBMCs. The receptors derive from a male donor in good health and CMV-seropositive.

This chain uses TRBV5-6 with TRBJ2-3; 8 bases line up with TRBD1. V was clipped by 3 bases and J by 4 bases; unmatched bases: 10. The CDR3 spans 16 residues. Germline V CDR1 and CDR2: SGHDT, YYEEEE. DNA for the CDR3: TGTGCCAGCAGCTCGGTGGCGCAGGGGGCGTCAGATACGCAGTATTTT. Protein: CASSSVAQGASDTQYF.

V is TRBV30 and J is TRBJ1-3; possible D gene TRBD1, 6 bases. The CDR3 has 14 residues. Looked up from germline, CDR1 is GTSNPN and CDR2 is SVGIG (reference sequence). Deletions cut 0 bases from V and 2 bases from J, with 8 bases between. CDR3 DNA: TGTGCCTGGAGTGTACAGGGAACTGGAAACACCATATATTTT. This sequence encodes CAWSVQGTGNTIYF. Variable domain in full (rest from reference TRBV30 and TRBJ1-3): SQTIHQWPATLVQPVGSPLSLECTVEGTSNPNLYWYRQAAGRGLQLLFYSVGIGQISSEVPQNLSASRPQDRQFILSSKKLLLSDSGFYLCAWSVQGTGNTIYFGEGSWLTVV.

This clone occurred a few times. The chain has TRBV19 and TRBJ1-2; possibly TRBD1 for D (5 bases). Germline values: CDR1 LNHDA, CDR2 SQIVND (reference sequence). The CDR3 contains 11 residues. V was clipped by 7 bases and J by 10 bases, with 13 bases between them. The DNA for the CDR3 is TGTGCCAGTACACCAGGGATAGTCTACACCTTC. This encodes CASTPGIVYTF.

V is TRBV30 and J is TRBJ1-1, with TRBD1 as a possible D gene (6 bases). Germline CDR1 and CDR2: GTSNPN and SVGIG (reference sequence). V shed 0 bases and J shed 4 bases, with 12 bases lying between them. This CDR3 has 14 residues. CDR3 nucleotide sequence: TGTGCCTGGAGTGTAGGTCAGGGGTTCACTGAAGCTTTCTTT. Translated, it gives CAWSVGQGFTEAFF.

The chain combines TRBV7-9 with TRBJ2-7, with D unresolved. This CDR3 region has 12 residues. The germline V gene has CDR1 SEHNR and CDR2 FQNEAQ (reference sequence). V was cut by 4 bases and J by 7 bases, with 11 bases left in between. The CDR3 sequence is CASSSQSGEQYF. CDR3 bases: TGTGCCAGCAGCTCACAGAGTGGGGAGCAGTACTTC.

The count of this clone is one. V usage is TRBV6-1 and J usage is TRBJ1-5; TRBD1 matches 10 bases. The J segment lost 4 bases and the V segment lost 1 base, leaving 4 bases of the junction unmatched. The CDR3 extends over 16 amino acids. Germline V lookup: CDR1 MNHNS, CDR2 SASEGT. CDR3 DNA: TGTGCCAGCAGTGAAGGGAGGGGACAGGGGAATCAGCCCCAGCATTTT. This encodes CASSEGRGQGNQPQHF.

The J gene is TRBJ1-1, the V gene TRBV7-2; no reliable D call. The CDR3 has 12 amino acids. From germline, CDR1 is SGHTA and CDR2 FQGNSA. With 4 bases removed from V and 3 bases from J, the gap between germline ends came to 6 bases. The CDR3 sequence is CASSWAHTEAFF. In DNA, the CDR3 is TGTGCCAGCAGCTGGGCGCACACTGAAGCTTTCTTT.

The J gene is TRBJ2-1, the V gene TRBV30; the D gene is possibly TRBD2 (6 bases). This CDR3 region has 14 residues. CDR1 and CDR2 (germline): GTSNPN, SVGIG (reference sequence). Trimming stripped 2 bases from V and 7 bases from J, with 15 bases between. The CDR3 reads CAWSFSLATNEQFF. DNA for the CDR3: TGTGCCTGGAGTTTTTCTCTAGCGACGAATGAGCAGTTCTTC.

In its sample, this clone was seen a few times. The V gene is TRBV4-1, the J gene TRBJ2-3; D not certain. Germline V gene data show CDR1 as MGHRA and CDR2 as YSYEKL. CDR3 length: 14 amino acids. Deletions cut 2 bases from V and 8 bases from J, with 14 bases between. The CDR3 DNA is TGCGCCAGCAGCCAACCCCGCGAAGGAGTTACGCAGTATTTT. It yields the protein CASSQPREGVTQYF.

V is TRBV25-1 and J is TRBJ2-2; 9 bases agree with TRBD1. This CDR3 has 16 amino acids. The J segment lost 1 base and the V segment lost 6 bases, leaving 6 bases of the junction unmatched. Germline V gene lookup returns CDR1 MGHDK and CDR2 SYGVNS. The chain's CDR3 is CASSGTGILNTGELFF. Written as DNA, the CDR3 is TGTGCCAGCAGCGGGACAGGGATCCTGAACACCGGGGAGCTGTTTTTT. The variable domain in full, completed from reference TRBV25-1 and TRBJ2-2, reads EADIYQTPRYLVIGTGKKITLECSQTMGHDKMYWYQQDPGMELHLIHYSYGVNSTEKGDLSSESTVSRIRTEHFPLTLESARPSHTSQYLCASSGTGILNTGELFFGEGSRLTVL.

About this clone: One end of the junction does not line up with germline, which may come from a read error. The chain links TRBV6-5 to TRBJ2-1, with D perhaps TRBD1 (5 bases). The CDR3 contains 15 residues. Germline V gene sequence: CDR1 MNHEY, CDR2 SVGAGI. The CDR3 spells CASNYGNRLSNEQFF. The CDR3 bases are TGTGCCAGCAATTACGGAAACAGGTTAAGTAATGAGCAGTTCTTC.

The CDR3 sequence: CASSLDSLETQYF. The CDR3 DNA is TGCGCCAGCAGCTTGGACAGCTTAGAGACCCAGTACTTC. The chain recombines TRBV5-1 with TRBJ2-5, with no clear D. V dropped 0 bases and J dropped 4 bases, with 7 bases sitting between them. This CDR3 spans 13 amino acids. Per germline, CDR1 SGHRS and CDR2 YFSETQ.

The gene calls are TRBV4-1 and TRBJ2-7, with D unresolved. Deletions cut 4 bases from V and 0 bases from J, with 16 bases between. Germline CDR1 is MGHRA and CDR2 is YSYEKL. This CDR3 region has 16 residues. The CDR3 coding sequence is TGCGCCAGCAGCCCCCTGGGCAGCTCGAGCTCCTACGAGCAGTACTTC. It encodes CASSPLGSSSSYEQYF.

The V gene is TRBV9, the J gene TRBJ2-6, with 10 bases lining up with TRBD1. CDR1 SGDLS and CDR2 YYNGEE come from the germline V gene. The CDR3 totals 15 residues. Losses at the gene ends were 3 bases for V and 8 bases for J; bases not matched to a gene: 5. CDR3 bases: TGTGCCAGCAGCGGAGGGACAGGGGATTCCAACGTCCTGACTTTC. Translation gives CASSGGTGDSNVLTF.

V and J are TRBV6-5 and TRBJ1-6; the D is unclear. Germline-derived CDR1 and CDR2 are MNHEY and SVGAGI. The germline V and J ends were trimmed by 5 bases and 10 bases, with 12 bases remaining between them. CDR3 size: 13 residues. The CDR3 region has the DNA TGTGCCAGCAGTAAAAGGACGGGATCACCCCTCCACTTT. Residues: CASSKRTGSPLHF.

The V and J genes are TRBV19 and TRBJ1-5; D not resolved. The CDR3 is 15 residues long. The V gene lost 3 bases and the J gene lost 0 bases, with 9 bases spanning the gap. Germline-derived CDR1 and CDR2 are LNHDA and SQIVND (reference sequence). DNA for the CDR3: TGTGCCAGTAGTATTTACCACAGTAGCAATCAGCCCCAGCATTTT. Its protein product is CASSIYHSSNQPQHF.

This clone has only one observation. This sequence joins TRBV5-1 and TRBJ2-7; a weak D match, TRBD2 (7 bases). CDR3 length: 13 amino acids. V dropped 5 bases and J dropped 6 bases, with 15 bases sitting between them. CDR1 and CDR2 from the germline V gene are SGHRS and YFSETQ. CDR3 nucleotide sequence: TGCGCCAGCAGTGAAGGGGGGGGCGGCGAGCAGTACTTC. Translation: CASSEGGGGEQYF.

J is TRBJ2-3 and V is TRBV5-6, with 8 positions matching TRBD1. CDR3 length: 15 amino acids. The ends lost 2 bases at V and 5 bases at J; junction bases unmatched: 7. Germline CDR1 reads SGHDT; CDR2 reads YYEEEE. The CDR3 reads CASSLRQGLGDTQYF. CDR3 in DNA: TGTGCCAGCAGCTTACGACAGGGGTTGGGAGATACGCAGTATTTT. Together with reference TRBV5-6 and TRBJ2-3, the CDR3 gives the full variable domain: DAGVTQSPTHLIKTRGQQVTLRCSPKSGHDTVSWYQQALGQGPQFIFQYYEEEERQRGNFPDRFSGHQFPNYSSELNVNALLLGDSALYLCASSLRQGLGDTQYFGPGTRLTVL.

The rearrangement joins TRBV19 to TRBJ2-3; TRBD1 is a possible D gene (6 bases). Trimming shortened V by 7 bases and J by 2 bases, and 13 bases separated the two germline ends. CDR1 is LNHDA, CDR2 SQIVND, per germline (reference sequence). The CDR3 extends over 14 amino acids. The CDR3 sequence: CASKLGQTTDTQYF. CDR3 nucleotides: TGTGCCAGTAAGTTAGGACAGACCACAGATACGCAGTATTTT.

This clone came up once. This chain connects TRBV7-8 to TRBJ2-5; 10 positions agree with TRBD1. V lost 4 bases, J lost 2 bases, and 4 bases stayed unmatched. Germline assignment: CDR1 SGHVS and CDR2 FQNEAQ. This CDR3 is built from 15 residues. For the CDR3, the DNA is TGTGCCAGCAGCTCTACGGGACAGGGGCAAGAGACCCAGTACTTC. It is translated as CASSSTGQGQETQYF.

V is TRBV7-9 and J is TRBJ1-3, with 7 nucleotides matching TRBD1. Germline V CDR1 and CDR2: SEHNR, FQNEAQ (reference sequence). The CDR3 runs to 13 residues. With V trimmed by 9 bases and J by 0 bases, 2 bases remained unmatched. The CDR3: CASYRGSGNTIYF. The CDR3 coding sequence is TGTGCCAGTTACAGGGGCTCTGGAAACACCATATATTTT.

CDR3 sequence (DNA): TGTGCCAGTAGTATTCAGAAGATTAATTCACCCCTCCACTTT. It yields the protein CASSIQKINSPLHF. The chain uses TRBV19 and TRBJ1-6, with no clear D. This CDR3 region has 14 residues. Germline loops: CDR1 LNHDA, CDR2 SQIVND (reference sequence). Trimming removed 3 bases at V and 6 bases at J, with 9 bases between.

The chain employs TRBV14 and TRBJ2-5, with 7 positions matching TRBD1. V lost 5 bases to trimming and J lost 4 bases; unmatched junction nucleotides: 10. Germline CDR1 is SGHDN and CDR2 is FVKESK. This CDR3 has 15 residues. The CDR3 sequence is CASSEFSTGIETQYF. As DNA, the CDR3 is TGTGCCAGCAGCGAATTCTCGACAGGGATAGAGACCCAGTACTTC. The full variable domain, completed using reference TRBV14 and TRBJ2-5, is EAGVTQFPSHSVIEKGQTVTLRCDPISGHDNLYWYRRVMGKEIKFLLHFVKESKQDESGMPNNRFLAERTGGTYSTLKVQPAELEDSGVYFCASSEFSTGIETQYFGPGTRLLVL.

V gene TRBV5-6 combines with J gene TRBJ1-5, with TRBD1 matching over 8 bases. The CDR3 is made up of 14 amino acids. Unmatched junction bases numbered 1, after V lost 0 bases and J lost 5 bases. Germline V CDR1 and CDR2: SGHDT, YYEEEE. This chain's CDR3 is CASSLAGGHQPQHF. CDR3 bases: TGTGCCAGCAGCTTGGCAGGGGGCCATCAGCCCCAGCATTTT.

This clone showed up just a few times. This chain uses TRBV27 with TRBJ2-2, with no clear D. V lost 3 bases and J lost 1, with 6 bases in between. Germline CDR1 is MNHEY and CDR2 is SMNVEV (reference sequence). The CDR3 runs 14 residues. CDR3 sequence: CASSFEVNTGELFF. CDR3 in DNA: TGTGCCAGCAGTTTTGAGGTGAACACCGGGGAGCTGTTTTTT.

The V and J genes are TRBV10-3 and TRBJ1-1; unclear D gene. CDR1 ENHRY and CDR2 SYGVKD come from the germline V gene. The CDR3 has 15 amino acids. The V gene lost 0 bases and the J gene lost 4 bases, with 12 bases spanning the gap. The CDR3 DNA sequence: TGTGCCATCAGTGAGTCGTCCGTCACGGTCACTGAAGCTTTCTTT. Translating gives CAISESSVTVTEAFF.

The gene calls are TRBV5-6 and TRBJ1-1, with D possibly matching TRBD1 (5 bases). Between the trimmed V and J ends, which lost 1 base and 3 bases, there was a span of 10 bases. CDR1 is SGHDT, CDR2 YYEEEE, per germline. This CDR3 comprises 14 residues. The CDR3 nucleotides are TGTGCCAGCAGCTTGAGGGGAAGGGACACTGAAGCTTTCTTT. It yields the protein CASSLRGRDTEAFF.

The rearrangement joins TRBV30 to TRBJ2-7; D remains unclear. The CDR3 runs to 15 residues. Trimming shortened V by 1 base and J by 2 bases, and 15 bases separated the two germline ends. Germline V lookup: CDR1 GTSNPN, CDR2 SVGIG (reference sequence). CDR3 coding DNA: TGTGCCTGGAGTGGCCAGCGCCTAAAGGCCTACGAGCAGTACTTC. This gives the protein CAWSGQRLKAYEQYF.

The rearrangement joins TRBV30 to TRBJ1-6; D gene uncertain. CDR3 length: 16 amino acids. Between the trimmed V and J ends, which lost 4 bases and 9 bases, there was a span of 22 bases. The germline CDR1 and CDR2 sequences are GTSNPN and SVGIG (reference sequence). CDR3 region: CAWTPKARGRSSPLHF. The CDR3 DNA reads TGTGCCTGGACCCCAAAGGCCCGGGGAAGGAGTTCACCCCTCCACTTT.